A selection of T cell receptor beta chains follows, all from one sample in a study of T cell responses to AZD1222 COVID-19 vaccine. Assay used: immunoSEQ multiplex PCR; TCRdb lists only in-frame clones, some missing. The sample records 120,000 or so clones, approximately 90% being singletons. The input for sequencing was peripheral blood, taken on day 0 of AZD1222 vaccination. The receptors come from an adult in good health. Both conserved end residues are part of each CDR3. The D gene is left open where the match is weak. Some rows mark clone size as missing; the rest say once, few, many or name a class of expanded clone.

size: .
V: TRBV27
D: .
length: 17
J: TRBJ2-6
DNA: TGTGCCAGCAGTATAGTAGGTGCTGACTCTGGGGCCAACGTCCTGACTTTC
CDR3: CASSIVGADSGANVLTF

size: .
V: TRBV7-3
D: TRBD2
length: 16
J: TRBJ2-2
DNA: TGTGCCAGCAGCCGGGGGACTAGCGGCTACACCGGGGAGCTGTTTTTT
CDR3: CASSRGTSGYTGELFF

size: .
V: TRBV6-1
D: TRBD1
length: 14
J: TRBJ1-1
DNA: TGTGCCAGCAGTGAAGCATACAGGGGCTCTGAAGCTTTCTTT
CDR3: CASSEAYRGSEAFF

size: once
V: TRBV10-3
D: .
length: 12
J: TRBJ2-7
DNA: TGTGCCATCAGCAGAGACTCCTACGAGCAGTACTTC
CDR3: CAISRDSYEQYF

size: .
V: TRBV14
D: .
length: 14
J: TRBJ2-1
DNA: TGTGCCAGCAGCCCATTAGGAAACTACAATGAGCAGTTCTTC
CDR3: CASSPLGNYNEQFF

size: .
V: TRBV18
D: .
length: 13
J: TRBJ2-7
DNA: TGTGCCAGCTCACCCCGGGAGATCTACGAGCAGTACTTC
CDR3: CASSPREIYEQYF

size: .
V: TRBV19
D: .
length: 16
J: TRBJ1-1
DNA: TGTGCCAGCTTTGGGCAGAATCTAGCATCGGGCACTGAAGCTTTCTTT
CDR3: CASFGQNLASGTEAFF

size: .
V: TRBV12-3/TRBV12-4
D: .
length: 12
J: TRBJ2-3
DNA: TGTGCCAGCAGTTTGGGGCGGAATACGCAGTATTTT
CDR3: CASSLGRNTQYF

size: .
V: TRBV18
D: .
length: 14
J: TRBJ2-5
DNA: TGTGCCAGCTCACTCTACAGGGACCAAGAGACCCAGTACTTC
CDR3: CASSLYRDQETQYF

size: once
V: TRBV11-2
D: .
length: 14
J: TRBJ2-7
DNA: TGTGCCAGCAGCTTAGGGCCAGCCTCCTACGAGCAGTACTTC
CDR3: CASSLGPASYEQYF

size: .
V: TRBV6-5
D: .
length: 12
J: TRBJ2-7
DNA: TGTGCCAGCAAGGGGGGCGGTTTAGGGCAGTACTTC
CDR3: CASKGGGLGQYF

size: few
V: TRBV19
D: .
length: 13
J: TRBJ1-5
DNA: TGTGCCAGTAGTATGGGGGGGCTACAGCCCCAGCATTTT
CDR3: CASSMGGLQPQHF

size: .
V: TRBV3-1/TRBV3-2
D: .
length: 12
J: TRBJ1-1
DNA: TGTGCCAGCAGCCAGGGGAACACTGAAGCTTTCTTT
CDR3: CASSQGNTEAFF

size: .
V: TRBV6-5
D: .
length: 13
J: TRBJ2-5
DNA: TGTGCCAGCAGCCCCAGAACCGCGGAGACCCAGTACTTC
CDR3: CASSPRTAETQYF

size: once
V: TRBV5-4
D: TRBD2
length: 16
J: TRBJ2-1
DNA: TGTGCCAGCAGCCCCAAGACTAGCGGGATGGGAAATGAGCAGTTCTTC
CDR3: CASSPKTSGMGNEQFF

size: .
V: TRBV7-9
D: .
length: 12
J: TRBJ2-1
DNA: TGTGCCAGCAGCTTAATCTCAACGGAGCAGTTCTTC
CDR3: CASSLISTEQFF

size: .
V: TRBV13
D: .
length: 13
J: TRBJ2-7
DNA: TGTGCCAGCAGCTTAGGGCTCAAATTCGGGCAGTACTTC
CDR3: CASSLGLKFGQYF

size: .
V: TRBV27
D: TRBD1
length: 17
J: TRBJ1-5
DNA: TGTGCCAGCAGTCCCAAAGGGGGGACAGACCCCGGAAAGCCCCAGCATTTT
CDR3: CASSPKGGTDPGKPQHF

size: .
V: TRBV5-1
D: TRBD2
length: 16
J: TRBJ2-5
DNA: TGCGCCAGCAGACCGACTAGCGGCACAAAAAAAGAGACCCAGTACTTC
CDR3: CASRPTSGTKKETQYF

size: .
V: TRBV12-3/TRBV12-4
D: .
length: 13
J: TRBJ1-5
DNA: TGTGCCAGCAGTCTTCACCGTAATCAGCCCCAGCATTTT
CDR3: CASSLHRNQPQHF

size: .
V: TRBV6-5
D: TRBD1
length: 16
J: TRBJ2-1
DNA: TGTGCCAGCAGTTACTCGCGCGGACAGGGGTACAATGAGCAGTTCTTC
CDR3: CASSYSRGQGYNEQFF

size: few
V: TRBV6-4
D: TRBD2
length: 19
J: TRBJ2-2
DNA: TGTGCCAGCACCCTTCCTACTCGGCCTACTAGCGGGAACACCGGGGAGCTGTTTTTT
CDR3: CASTLPTRPTSGNTGELFF

size: .
V: TRBV9
D: .
length: 14
J: TRBJ2-7
DNA: TGTGCCAGCAGCGTAGACGGGAGCGTCTACGAGCAGTACTTC
CDR3: CASSVDGSVYEQYF

size: .
V: TRBV12-3/TRBV12-4
D: TRBD1
length: 12
J: TRBJ1-1
DNA: TGTGCCAGCCGGACAGGGAACACTGAAGCTTTCTTT
CDR3: CASRTGNTEAFF

size: .
V: TRBV7-9
D: TRBD2
length: 15
J: TRBJ2-1
DNA: TGTGCCAGCAGACCCAGCGGGAGCTCCTACAATGAGCAGTTCTTC
CDR3: CASRPSGSSYNEQFF

size: .
V: TRBV18
D: .
length: 16
J: TRBJ1-5
DNA: TGTGCCAGCTCACCCGAAGGCATGGGGGTGGCTCAGCCCCAGCATTTT
CDR3: CASSPEGMGVAQPQHF

size: .
V: TRBV2
D: .
length: 12
J: TRBJ1-5
DNA: TGTGCCAGCAGTGATTCGAAGGGCCCCCAGCATTTT
CDR3: CASSDSKGPQHF

size: .
V: TRBV19
D: TRBD1
length: 16
J: TRBJ1-1
DNA: TGTGCCAGTAAGGACAGGGGGGCGGCACTGAACACTGAAGCTTTCTTT
CDR3: CASKDRGAALNTEAFF

size: .
V: TRBV7-9
D: TRBD1
length: 13
J: TRBJ1-2
DNA: TGTGCCAGCATCGAGACAGGGGCAAGTGGCTACACCTTC
CDR3: CASIETGASGYTF

size: .
V: TRBV5-4
D: TRBD1
length: 16
J: TRBJ2-7
DNA: TGTGCCAGCAGCTCCCTATCGACAGGGGGCTCCTACGAGCAGTACTTC
CDR3: CASSSLSTGGSYEQYF

size: .
V: TRBV9
D: TRBD2
length: 12
J: TRBJ2-1
DNA: TGTGCCAGCAGCGGGACTAGCGGGGCGCAGTTCTTC
CDR3: CASSGTSGAQFF

size: .
V: TRBV9
D: .
length: 15
J: TRBJ1-6
DNA: TGTGCCAGCAGCGTGTCTTGGGGTGAGGGTTCACCCCTCCACTTT
CDR3: CASSVSWGEGSPLHF

size: .
V: TRBV28
D: TRBD2
length: 15
J: TRBJ2-7
DNA: TGTGCCAGCAGACCGACTAGCGGCCCCCCCTACGAGCAGTACTTC
CDR3: CASRPTSGPPYEQYF

size: .
V: TRBV4-1
D: .
length: 15
J: TRBJ2-5
DNA: TGCGCCAGCAGCCGTGGGGGGGCTCCACAAGAGACCCAGTACTTC
CDR3: CASSRGGAPQETQYF

size: .
V: TRBV5-1
D: TRBD1
length: 15
J: TRBJ2-5
DNA: TGCGCCAGCAGCCCCAGGGACAGCCGCCAAGAGACCCAGTACTTC
CDR3: CASSPRDSRQETQYF

size: .
V: TRBV27
D: .
length: 17
J: TRBJ1-1
DNA: TGTGCCAGCCGCCTCAAGCCCTGGGGGCAGGTGAACACTGAAGCTTTCTTT
CDR3: CASRLKPWGQVNTEAFF

size: .
V: TRBV15
D: .
length: 17
J: TRBJ2-6
DNA: TGTGCCACCAGCACCCAGGGTAACGTTCTCTCGGGCAACGTCCTGACTTTC
CDR3: CATSTQGNVLSGNVLTF

size: .
V: TRBV5-1
D: .
length: 14
J: TRBJ1-1
DNA: TGCGCCAGCAGCTTGCAGGGACCAAACACTGAAGCTTTCTTT
CDR3: CASSLQGPNTEAFF

size: .
V: TRBV15
D: .
length: 15
J: TRBJ2-7
DNA: TGTGCCACCAGCAGGGGGGAAAGGGGCACCTACGAGCAGTACTTC
CDR3: CATSRGERGTYEQYF

size: once
V: TRBV9
D: .
length: 13
J: TRBJ1-3
DNA: TGTGCCAGCAGCGTTACGGTTGGAAACACCATATATTTT
CDR3: CASSVTVGNTIYF

size: .
V: TRBV7-2
D: .
length: 13
J: TRBJ2-3
DNA: TGTGCCAGCAGCTTACAATCCACAGATACGCAGTATTTT
CDR3: CASSLQSTDTQYF

size: .
V: TRBV18
D: TRBD2
length: 17
J: TRBJ2-7
DNA: TGTGCCAGCTCACCCGGACTAGCGGGTGGTAACTCCTACGAGCAGTACTTC
CDR3: CASSPGLAGGNSYEQYF

size: .
V: TRBV2
D: .
length: 15
J: TRBJ2-2
DNA: TGTGCCAGCAGTGTATGGGGGGCGAACACCGGGGAGCTGTTTTTT
CDR3: CASSVWGANTGELFF

size: .
V: TRBV27
D: .
length: 13
J: TRBJ2-7
DNA: TGTGCCAGCAGTTCCTGGGTCCCCTACGAGCAGTACTTC
CDR3: CASSSWVPYEQYF

size: .
V: TRBV30
D: TRBD2
length: 15
J: TRBJ2-1
DNA: TGTGCCTGGAGTGTCGGGCTAGCGGGAGTCAATGAGCAGTTCTTC
CDR3: CAWSVGLAGVNEQFF

size: .
V: TRBV27
D: TRBD1
length: 12
J: TRBJ2-1
DNA: TGTGCCAGCAGTCTAAGGACAGGGGAGCAGTTCTTC
CDR3: CASSLRTGEQFF

size: .
V: TRBV21-1
D: .
length: 15
J: TRBJ1-6
DNA: TGTGCCAGCAGCAAAGTTTCCAGGGTCGGGTCACCCCTCCACTTT
CDR3: CASSKVSRVGSPLHF

size: .
V: TRBV4-1
D: TRBD1
length: 16
J: TRBJ1-2
DNA: TGCGCCAGCAGCCTCCCAGGGGGGGAGCTTAACTATGGCTACACCTTC
CDR3: CASSLPGGELNYGYTF

size: .
V: TRBV18
D: .
length: 14
J: TRBJ2-7
DNA: TGTGCCAGCTCTCCACAGGGTAATTACTACGAGCAGTACTTC
CDR3: CASSPQGNYYEQYF

size: .
V: TRBV7-3
D: .
length: 13
J: TRBJ2-2
DNA: TGTGCCAGCAGCCAATGGCTCACCGGGGAGCTGTTTTTT
CDR3: CASSQWLTGELFF

size: .
V: TRBV15
D: .
length: 13
J: TRBJ2-2
DNA: TGTGCCACCAGCAGGGGAGAGACCGGGGAGCTGTTTTTT
CDR3: CATSRGETGELFF

size: .
V: TRBV6-6
D: .
length: 13
J: TRBJ1-2
DNA: TGTGCCAGCAGTTCCCAAACGGCCCCCCGCAACACCTTC
CDR3: CASSSQTAPRNTF

size: .
V: TRBV10-3
D: .
length: 14
J: TRBJ2-2
DNA: TGTGCCATCAGTGAGTCGTCGTTGAGAGGGGAGCTGTTTTTT
CDR3: CAISESSLRGELFF

size: once
V: TRBV4-2
D: TRBD1
length: 16
J: TRBJ2-5
DNA: TGTGCCAGCAGCCAGACGCAGGGGGCAGACGGAGAGACCCAGTACTTC
CDR3: CASSQTQGADGETQYF

size: once
V: TRBV29-1
D: .
length: 10
J: TRBJ1-4
DNA: TGCAGCGTCGGAAGCGAAAAACTGTTTTTT
CDR3: CSVGSEKLFF

size: .
V: TRBV7-3
D: .
length: 12
J: TRBJ2-7
DNA: TGTGCCAGCATCACGGGGGCCTACGAGCAGTACTTC
CDR3: CASITGAYEQYF

size: .
V: TRBV9
D: .
length: 14
J: TRBJ1-5
DNA: TGTGCCAGCAGCGTTTACTGGGACGGCCAGCCCCAGCATTTT
CDR3: CASSVYWDGQPQHF

size: .
V: TRBV18
D: .
length: 13
J: TRBJ2-7
DNA: TGTGCCAGCTCACCAAACTCGAAGTCCGAGCAGTACTTC
CDR3: CASSPNSKSEQYF

size: .
V: TRBV30
D: .
length: 13
J: TRBJ1-5
DNA: TGTGCCTGGGAATCGGGACACAACCAGCCCCAGCATTTT
CDR3: CAWESGHNQPQHF